The 2 T cell receptor beta chains presented below share a single source sample, sequenced in a study of PD-L1 blockade in urothelial cancer. TCRdb's table, derived via immunoSEQ multiplex PCR, lists solely in-frame clones and lacks some. The sample holds around 130,000 clones, 65% to 85% seen once. As for time point: pretreatment peripheral blood. The source was PBMCs, collected around atezolizumab (anti-PD-L1) treatment. The source of these receptors is a man between 50 and 59 years old with urothelial cancer.

The chain combines TRBV2 with TRBJ1-2, with 8 nucleotides matching TRBD1. Germline assignment: CDR1 SNHLY and CDR2 FYNNEI. The CDR3 has 14 amino acids. V lost 7 bases and J lost 6; bases outside the gene matches: 10. The CDR3 reads CASKGPGQVHGYTF. The CDR3 region has the DNA TGTGCCAGCAAAGGACCGGGACAGGTGCATGGCTACACCTTC.

The chain uses TRBV7-2 and TRBJ2-7; possible D gene TRBD2, 5 bases. V was shortened by 8 bases and J by 3 bases, with 17 bases between the two germline ends. The V gene's germline CDR1 is SGHTA and CDR2 FQGNSA. The CDR3 is 14 amino acids. The CDR3 DNA is TGTGCCAGCCCCAGGATGGAGGAATACTACGAGCAGTACTTC. It translates to CASPRMEEYYEQYF.